What follows are 18 T cell receptor beta chains derived from one specimen sequenced in a study of cytomegalovirus exposure and HLA in healthy donors listed by TCRdb under 2017. The receptor library was made with the immunoSEQ multiplex PCR assay. For the multiplex PCR, a mixture combining 60 forward primers for TCR Vbeta segments and 13 reverse primers for TCR Jbeta segments was used. TCRdb's version of the immuneACCESS table is confined to in-frame rearrangements and falls short of the full clone set. An unresolved V gene accounts for under half of the shortfall where checked; the remainder is of unknown origin. This sample is represented by fewer than 110,000 clones; 65% to 80% of them were singletons. The ten largest clones capture 1.9% of the sample. Material for sequencing was PBMCs. All receptors come from a woman aged 40 to 50 in good health and CMV-seronegative.

The rearrangement links TRBV27 to TRBJ1-1; D not resolved. V was clipped by 5 bases and J by 5 bases, with 12 bases between them. The germline gives CDR1 MNHEY, CDR2 SMNVEV (reference sequence). This CDR3 has 13 residues. The CDR3 nucleotides are TGTGCCAGCAGTCCGGCCGGAGGAACTGAAGCTTTCTTT. Amino acid sequence: CASSPAGGTEAFF.

The chain links TRBV7-3 to TRBJ2-2, with TRBD1 matching 7 bases. Losses at the gene ends were 5 bases for V and 3 bases for J; bases not matched to a gene: 6. The CDR3 length is 15 residues. Looked up from germline, CDR1 is SGHTA and CDR2 is FQGTGA. As DNA, the CDR3 is TGTGCCAGCAGCCCCGGGACAGCGGACACCGGGGAGCTGTTTTTT. Translation: CASSPGTADTGELFF.

This chain connects TRBV11-3 to TRBJ2-3, with 7 bases matching TRBD2. The V gene's germline CDR1 is SGHNT and CDR2 YENEEA. The CDR3 runs to 17 residues. V lost 5 bases to trimming and J lost 0 bases; unmatched junction nucleotides: 11. The CDR3 nucleotides read TGTGCCAGCAGCCCCTCTTTCGGGGGGTTTAGCACAGATACGCAGTATTTT. As protein: CASSPSFGGFSTDTQYF.

This clone has just a few counts. The gene calls are TRBV5-1 and TRBJ1-2; no clear D gene. The ends were cut back, 4 bases at V and 0 bases at J, with 16 bases in the middle. Germline lookup yields CDR1 SGHRS and CDR2 YFSETQ. The CDR3 length is 16 residues. The CDR3 spells CASSPPAGTTNYGYTF. The CDR3 DNA sequence: TGCGCCAGCAGCCCCCCTGCGGGTACCACTAACTATGGCTACACCTTC.

The rearrangement links TRBV7-6 to TRBJ2-2; 8 bases map to TRBD2. V gave up 3 bases and J gave up 0 bases; unmatched junction bases: 9. The CDR3 is made up of 18 amino acids. Germline-derived CDR1 and CDR2 are SGHVS and FNYEAQ. The CDR3 region has the DNA TGTGCCAGCAGCTTCGGGGGGGGAGGCAGGACGAACACCGGGGAGCTGTTTTTT. Its translation: CASSFGGGGRTNTGELFF.

This chain uses TRBV5-1 with TRBJ1-4, with a tentative D call TRBD1 (5 bases). Trimming took off 4 bases at V and 8 bases at J, with 21 bases between the two ends. CDR3 length: 16 amino acids. CDR1 and CDR2 (germline): SGHRS, YFSETQ. The CDR3, as DNA: TGCGCCAGCAGCGTGGATGGTGGGGCGGCTCAGGAAAAACTGTTTTTT. This translates into CASSVDGGAAQEKLFF.

V is TRBV19 and J is TRBJ1-1; D may be TRBD1 (5 bases). This CDR3 contains 15 residues. CDR1 is LNHDA, CDR2 SQIVND, per germline (reference sequence). V was trimmed by 1 base and J by 4 bases, leaving 13 bases between them. The CDR3 sequence is CASSIAPGSGTEAFF. In DNA, the CDR3 is TGTGCCAGTAGTATAGCTCCAGGGTCGGGCACTGAAGCTTTCTTT.

This clone turned up a few times. V is TRBV28 and J is TRBJ2-3, with 7 bases aligning to TRBD2. Germline CDR1 and CDR2: MDHEN and SYDVKM. CDR3 length: 17 amino acids. Trimming took 7 bases from V and 1 from J; bases not matched to a gene: 14. The CDR3 is CASTGWGGSDGTDTQYF. DNA for the CDR3: TGTGCCAGCACGGGTTGGGGCGGGAGTGATGGCACAGATACGCAGTATTTT.

The chain carries TRBV18 and TRBJ2-3; D may be TRBD2 (5 bases). V dropped 3 bases and J dropped 0 bases, with 16 bases sitting between them. The CDR3 is 17 residues long. Germline V gene lookup returns CDR1 KGHSH and CDR2 LQKENI. The DNA for the CDR3 is TGTGCCAGCTCACCGGGAATGGACTCTTTCAGCACAGATACGCAGTATTTT. It specifies CASSPGMDSFSTDTQYF.

This chain joins TRBV15 and TRBJ2-7; 7 bases are a match to TRBD1. V shed 0 bases and J 0 bases; nucleotides not matched to a gene: 11. Looked up from germline, CDR1 is LNHNV and CDR2 is YYDKDF (reference sequence). The CDR3 is 18 residues long. The CDR3 DNA sequence: TGTGCCACCAGCAGAGACTTCAACCGGGACAGAAGCTCCTACGAGCAGTACTTC. The encoded protein is CATSRDFNRDRSSYEQYF.

The V and J genes are TRBV7-2 and TRBJ2-2, with 8 bases aligning to TRBD2. In germline, CDR1 is SGHTA, CDR2 FQGNSA. The CDR3 consists of 15 residues. Losses at the gene ends were 3 bases for V and 6 bases for J; bases not matched to a gene: 6. The CDR3 region has the DNA TGTGCCAGCAGCTTCGGGGGGGCCGGGGCCGGGGAGCTGTTTTTT. It yields the protein CASSFGGAGAGELFF.

CDR3 region: CSVDGTGNEKLFF. The CDR3 DNA reads as TGCAGCGTTGACGGGACAGGGAATGAAAAACTGTTTTTT. The chain employs TRBV29-1 and TRBJ1-4; 9 bases match TRBD1. Looked up from germline, CDR1 is SQVTM and CDR2 is ANQGSEA. V was clipped by 3 bases and J by 5 bases; unmatched bases: 1. The CDR3 is made up of 13 amino acids.

The rearrangement uses TRBV6-6 and TRBJ2-7; 7 nucleotides agree with TRBD2. The CDR3 extends over 15 amino acids. Germline CDR1 is MNHNY and CDR2 is SVGAGI (reference sequence). The V segment lost 3 bases and the J segment 1 base; nucleotides outside the gene matches: 6. CDR3: CASSYSASGSYEQYF. DNA of the CDR3: TGTGCCAGCAGTTATTCCGCTAGCGGATCCTACGAGCAGTACTTC.

A few counts support this clone. The chain links TRBV6-6 to TRBJ2-5; D is possibly TRBD2 (6 bases). The CDR3 extends over 15 amino acids. Looked up from germline, CDR1 is MNHNY and CDR2 is SVGAGI (reference sequence). Trimming pared 2 bases from V and 11 bases from J, leaving 21 bases between. CDR3 residues: CASSYDGGRSYGQYF. CDR3 DNA: TGTGCCAGCAGTTACGACGGGGGAAGATCCTACGGGCAGTACTTC.

V usage is TRBV7-3 and J usage is TRBJ2-3; TRBD2 matches at 9 bases. Germline V lookup: CDR1 SGHTA, CDR2 FQGTGA. CDR3 length: 16 residues. The ends lost 2 bases at V and 4 bases at J; junction bases unmatched: 7. In DNA, the CDR3 is TGTGCCAGCAGCTTAGGGGCGGGGGGGCCCCCAGATACGCAGTATTTT. The encoded protein is CASSLGAGGPPDTQYF.

In its sample, this clone was seen a few times. The chain couples TRBV18 to TRBJ2-7; the D gene is possibly TRBD2 (6 bases). The CDR3 is made up of 19 amino acids. V was trimmed by 3 bases and J by 1 base, leaving 25 bases between them. Germline V gene data show CDR1 as KGHSH and CDR2 as LQKENI. The CDR3 DNA sequence: TGTGCCAGCTCACCCGGAGGGAGCAGGGCGGGGCGGATTTCCTACGAGCAGTACTTC. This encodes CASSPGGSRAGRISYEQYF. Variable domain in full (rest from reference TRBV18 and TRBJ2-7): NAGVMQNPRHLVRRRGQEARLRCSPMKGHSHVYWYRQLPEEGLKFMVYLQKENIIDESGMPKERFSAEFPKEGPSILRIQQVVRGDSAAYFCASSPGGSRAGRISYEQYFGPGTRLTVT.

The chain links TRBV19 to TRBJ2-5; 13 bases are a match to TRBD2. The DNA end is a closer match to TRBJ2-7, so the J assignment may be wrong. The CDR3 is made up of 15 amino acids. Germline V gene lookup returns CDR1 LNHDA and CDR2 SQIVND (reference sequence). The CDR3 reads CASSMGLAGTYEQYF. CDR3 sequence (DNA): TGTGCCAGTAGTATGGGACTAGCGGGAACCTACGAGCAGTACTTC.

This clone has only one observation. The chain joins TRBV19 to TRBJ2-3, with D possibly being TRBD2 (5 bases). The CDR3 covers 14 residues. Germline assignment: CDR1 LNHDA and CDR2 SQIVND (reference sequence). V lost 3 bases, J lost 3 bases, and 10 bases lay in between. In DNA form, the CDR3 reads TGTGCCAGTAGTATCACGAGCGGTACAGATACGCAGTATTTT. It specifies CASSITSGTDTQYF.